What follows are 19 T cell receptor beta chains derived from one specimen sequenced in a study of blood T cell repertoires in COVID-19. Clones were read by immunoSEQ multiplex PCR, and TCRdb kept only the in-frame ones, dropping some. The sample includes under 400,000 clones, approximately 89% of them seen just once. The specimen sequenced was peripheral blood. Receptor source: a woman aged 25 to 39 with COVID-19, enrolled during active disease.

The chain employs TRBV6-2 or TRBV6-3 and TRBJ1-2, with TRBD1 identical over 7 bases. J was trimmed by 10 bases and V by 2 bases; bases with no gene match: 16. In germline, CDR1 is MNHEY, CDR2 SVGEGT. The CDR3 loop spans 16 amino acids. This chain's CDR3 is CASSYPRQGGRWYYTF. CDR3 coding DNA: TGTGCCAGCAGTTACCCACGACAGGGAGGCCGATGGTACTACACCTTC.

The J gene is TRBJ1-1, the V gene TRBV4-2; possibly TRBD1 for D (6 bases). CDR3 length equals 15 residues. Germline CDR1 LGHNA, CDR2 YNFKEQ. Trimming removed 0 bases from V and 7 bases from J, with 15 bases in between. The CDR3 DNA sequence: TGTGCCAGCAGCCAAGAGGTGGCAGGGGAGTATGAAGCTTTCTTT. Its protein is CASSQEVAGEYEAFF.

The gene calls are TRBV7-3 and TRBJ2-2; possibly TRBD1 for D (5 bases). Trimming shortened V by 1 base and J by 7 bases, and 10 bases separated the two germline ends. The germline V gene has CDR1 SGHTA and CDR2 FQGTGA. The CDR3 totals 14 residues. This chain's CDR3 is CASSLIGADGELFF. CDR3 in DNA: TGTGCCAGCAGCTTAATAGGGGCTGACGGGGAGCTGTTTTTT.

J is TRBJ2-1 and V is TRBV18; maybe TRBD2 (5 bases). Germline CDR1 is KGHSH and CDR2 is LQKENI. V gave up 3 bases and J gave up 10 bases, with 16 bases separating them. This CDR3 contains 14 residues. The CDR3 nucleotides read TGTGCCAGCTCACCTGGGAGCGAAATAGGGGAGCAGTTCTTC. This gives the protein CASSPGSEIGEQFF. The variable domain in full, with the rest retrieved from reference TRBV18 and TRBJ2-1, is NAGVMQNPRHLVRRRGQEARLRCSPMKGHSHVYWYRQLPEEGLKFMVYLQKENIIDESGMPKERFSAEFPKEGPSILRIQQVVRGDSAAYFCASSPGSEIGEQFFGPGTRLTVL.

The V gene is TRBV2, the J gene TRBJ2-3; 7 positions agree with TRBD2. Germline assignment: CDR1 SNHLY and CDR2 FYNNEI. The CDR3 has 15 residues. The junction had 11 bases not matched to a gene; V was cut back by 11 bases and J by 0 bases. CDR3 region: CAGGLAGASTDTQYF. CDR3 in DNA: TGTGCCGGCGGGTTAGCGGGCGCTAGCACAGATACGCAGTATTTT. The full variable domain, its missing parts supplied by reference TRBV2 and TRBJ2-3, is EPEVTQTPSHQVTQMGQEVILRCVPISNHLYFYWYRQILGQKVEFLVSFYNNEISEKSEIFDDQFSVERPDGSNFTLKIRSTKLEDSAMYFCAGGLAGASTDTQYFGPGTRLTVL.

The chain uses TRBV7-6 and TRBJ2-7; tentative D call: TRBD1 (5 bases). CDR3 length equals 14 residues. The V and J ends lost 1 base and 1 base respectively, with 8 bases between them. CDR1 SGHVS and CDR2 FNYEAQ come from the germline V gene. The DNA for the CDR3 is TGTGCCAGCAGCTTAGGGACATCATCCTACGAGCAGTACTTC. It codes for CASSLGTSSYEQYF.

The chain carries TRBV12-3 or TRBV12-4 and TRBJ2-7; D unclear. Trimming cost V 6 bases and J 7 bases, with 13 bases left between them. The CDR3 is 12 residues long. In nucleotides, the CDR3 is TGTGCCAGCAGGTCTCAGATTTCAGAGCAGTACTTC. Its protein product is CASRSQISEQYF.

The rearrangement joins TRBV6-5 to TRBJ1-5; perhaps TRBD1 as D (6 bases). The CDR3 runs to 14 residues. The V gene's germline CDR1 is MNHEY and CDR2 SVGAGI. V was cut by 6 bases and J by 7 bases, with 16 bases left in between. The CDR3: CASRETGLSQPQHF. CDR3 sequence (DNA): TGTGCCAGCAGGGAGACAGGATTGTCGCAGCCCCAGCATTTT.

V usage is TRBV2 and J usage is TRBJ1-5, with D hard to call. V lost 4 bases, J lost 6 bases, and 16 bases lay in between. The CDR3 spans 15 residues. Germline V gene lookup returns CDR1 SNHLY and CDR2 FYNNEI. CDR3 in amino acids: CASSVVKGLTQPQHF. DNA for the CDR3: TGTGCCAGCAGTGTGGTAAAAGGACTTACTCAGCCCCAGCATTTT.

This clone was detected a few times. V and J are TRBV5-4 and TRBJ1-2, with TRBD1 identical over 7 bases. Germline V gives CDR1 SGHNT, CDR2 YYREEE (reference sequence). After removal of 2 bases from V and 4 bases from J, the junction contained 2 bases not matched to a gene. The CDR3 spans 13 residues. CDR3 coding DNA: TGTGCCAGCAGCTTAACAGGGGCCTATGGCTACACCTTC. Translated: CASSLTGAYGYTF.

V gene TRBV18 combines with J gene TRBJ2-1; 8 bases align to TRBD2. The V gene end was trimmed by 0 bases and the J gene end by 10 bases; junction bases not matched to a gene: 2. This CDR3 spans 13 amino acids. Germline CDR1 is KGHSH and CDR2 is LQKENI. The CDR3 protein is CASSPPTSGEQFF. For the CDR3, the DNA is TGTGCCAGCTCACCACCAACTAGCGGAGAGCAGTTCTTC.

The rearrangement joins TRBV19 to TRBJ1-5; perhaps TRBD1 as D (5 bases). Trimming cost V 5 bases and J 7 bases, with 18 bases left between them. Germline CDR1 LNHDA, CDR2 SQIVND (reference sequence). The CDR3 consists of 15 residues. CDR3 DNA: TGTGCCAGTAGTCTCGCGGGGCTGTCAAGCCAGCCCCAGCATTTT. Residues: CASSLAGLSSQPQHF.

This chain joins TRBV19 and TRBJ1-1, with D perhaps TRBD1 (5 bases). The germline gives CDR1 LNHDA, CDR2 SQIVND (reference sequence). This CDR3 comprises 13 residues. Trimming shortened V by 5 bases and J by 7 bases, and 14 bases separated the two germline ends. The chain's CDR3 is CASSVPTALEAFF. The CDR3 nucleotides read TGTGCCAGTAGTGTGCCGACAGCCCTTGAAGCTTTCTTT.

The V gene is TRBV3-1 (or the pseudogene TRBV3-2), the J gene TRBJ2-3; a possible D gene is TRBD1 (5 bases). The CDR3 totals 14 residues. Germline V gene data show CDR1 as LGHDT and CDR2 as YNNKEL (reference sequence). V lost 4 bases and J lost 5, with 13 bases in between. The DNA for the CDR3 is TGTGCCAGCAGCCCCCCGAAGGGGCAAGATACGCAGTATTTT. Its translation: CASSPPKGQDTQYF.

This chain links TRBV18 with TRBJ1-1; D might be TRBD1 (5 bases). Trimming removed 6 bases at V and 0 bases at J, with 11 bases between. The germline V gene encodes CDR1 KGHSH and CDR2 LQKENI. The CDR3 loop spans 14 amino acids. In nucleotides, the CDR3 is TGTGCCAGCTCCTTGACAGCCCTGAACACTGAAGCTTTCTTT. Translating it yields CASSLTALNTEAFF.

This rearrangement joins TRBV19 to TRBJ2-7, with 9 bases fitting TRBD2. V shed 2 bases and J 5 bases; nucleotides not matched to a gene: 10. From germline, CDR1 is LNHDA and CDR2 SQIVND (reference sequence). The CDR3 spans 16 residues. CDR3 bases: TGTGCCAGTAGTATAAGTGGGCGGGGGGGTTTCAACGAGCAGTACTTC. Protein sequence: CASSISGRGGFNEQYF.

The V and J genes are TRBV30 and TRBJ2-2; 11 nucleotides line up with TRBD1. The CDR3 has 15 amino acids. Germline trimming cut 4 bases from V and 4 bases from J; bases unmatched to any gene: 5. Germline values: CDR1 GTSNPN, CDR2 SVGIG (reference sequence). The CDR3 reads CAWIAGTGGTGELFF. The CDR3 DNA reads TGTGCCTGGATCGCGGGGACAGGGGGCACCGGGGAGCTGTTTTTT.

The chain uses TRBV6-5 and TRBJ2-3, with D tentatively TRBD2 (6 bases). Germline V CDR1 and CDR2: MNHEY, SVGAGI. The V end lost 2 bases, the J end lost 1 base, and 10 bases lay between the germline ends. The CDR3 has 15 residues. CDR3 nucleotide sequence: TGTGCCAGCAGTTACAGTTGGGGGGGCACAGATACGCAGTATTTT. Translated: CASSYSWGGTDTQYF.

This clone was recorded a few times. J is TRBJ1-1 and V is TRBV15; D gene unclear. The CDR3 length is 13 residues. The V and J ends lost 1 base and 4 bases respectively, with 7 bases between them. Germline V gene sequence: CDR1 LNHNV, CDR2 YYDKDF (reference sequence). The CDR3 spells CATSRAAGTEAFF. CDR3 in DNA: TGTGCCACCAGCAGAGCGGCGGGCACTGAAGCTTTCTTT.